What follows describes a single TCR beta chain. Its antigen is not known. The PCR had 60 Vbeta and 13 Jbeta primers. Libraries were prepared by immunoSEQ multiplex PCR; TCRdb keeps only in-frame clonotypes and omits some of them. The table shows some 150,000 clones, with roughly 80% occurring only once. These data originate in a study of cytomegalovirus exposure and HLA in healthy donors. About the study: Within an early data release were 80 million to 90 million unique TCRs drawn from HLA-typed donors. Findings and caveats of the study: Another analysis was done later, and it associated 15,000 to 20,000 TCR beta sequences with HLA alleles at 0.05 false discovery rate.

Germline loops: CDR1 KGHSY, CDR2 FQNENV. V shed 1 base, J shed 3 bases, and the junction held 4 bases outside the gene matches. CDR3 size: 15 residues. Each donor was nominally healthy when sampled (though unrecorded immune exposures were likely). The sample was PBMCs. The receptor was derived from a woman between 50 and 59 years old in good health and CMV-seronegative. The chain links TRBV16 to TRBJ1-1, with 8 nucleotides matching TRBD1. The CDR3 loop is CASSQLQGEDTEAFF. The CDR3 DNA sequence: TGTGCCAGCAGCCAATTACAGGGGGAGGACACTGAAGCTTTCTTT.